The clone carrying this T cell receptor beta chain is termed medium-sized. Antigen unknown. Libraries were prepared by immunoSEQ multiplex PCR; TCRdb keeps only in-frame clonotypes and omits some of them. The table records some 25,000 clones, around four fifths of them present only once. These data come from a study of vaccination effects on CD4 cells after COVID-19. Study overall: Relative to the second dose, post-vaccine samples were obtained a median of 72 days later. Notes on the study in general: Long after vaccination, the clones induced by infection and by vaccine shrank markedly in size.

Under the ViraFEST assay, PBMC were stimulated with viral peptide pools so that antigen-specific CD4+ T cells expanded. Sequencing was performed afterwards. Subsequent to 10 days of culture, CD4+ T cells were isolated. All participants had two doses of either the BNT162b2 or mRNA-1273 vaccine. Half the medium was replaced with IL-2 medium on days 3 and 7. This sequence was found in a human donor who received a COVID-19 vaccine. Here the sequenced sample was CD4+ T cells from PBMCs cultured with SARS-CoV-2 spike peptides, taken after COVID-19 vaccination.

CDR3 DNA sequence: TGCAGCGTAGGGGGACAGGGTGGCTACACCTTC. This gives the protein CSVGGQGGYTF. J is TRBJ1-2 and V is TRBV29-1; 9 positions match TRBD1. This CDR3 contains 11 residues. The germline CDR1 and CDR2 sequences are SQVTM and ANQGSEA. The ends lost 6 bases at V and 7 bases at J; junction bases unmatched: 3.